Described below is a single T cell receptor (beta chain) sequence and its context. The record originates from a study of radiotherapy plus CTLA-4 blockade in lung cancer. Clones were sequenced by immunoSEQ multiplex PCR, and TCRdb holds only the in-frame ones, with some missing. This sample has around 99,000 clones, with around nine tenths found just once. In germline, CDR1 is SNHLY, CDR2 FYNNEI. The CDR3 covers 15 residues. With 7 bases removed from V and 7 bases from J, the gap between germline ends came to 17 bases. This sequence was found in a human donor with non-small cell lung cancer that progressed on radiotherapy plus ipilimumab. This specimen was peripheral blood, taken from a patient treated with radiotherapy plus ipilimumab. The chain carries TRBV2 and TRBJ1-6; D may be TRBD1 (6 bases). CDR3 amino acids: CASTFPGQLNSPLHF. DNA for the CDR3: TGTGCCAGCACTTTCCCCGGACAGCTCAATTCACCCCTCCACTTT.